This TCR beta chain stems from a study of cytomegalovirus exposure and HLA in healthy donors. V was clipped by 0 bases and J by 4 bases, with 8 bases between them. The CDR3 has 14 residues. Germline-derived CDR1 and CDR2 are SGHRS and YFSETQ. With 60 Vbeta and 13 Jbeta primers, the PCR was carried out. Method: immunoSEQ multiplex PCR; TCRdb's copy keeps in-frame clones and lacks some. The repertoire includes approximately 140,000 clones, just under 65% of them detected once, and around 7.1% sits in the top ten. This clonotype was obtained from a woman aged 55-70 years in good health and CMV-seropositive. Sequenced: PBMCs. The genes are TRBV5-1 and TRBJ2-4; D is perhaps TRBD2 (6 bases). Written as DNA, the CDR3 is TGCGCCAGCAGCTTGGCCGCGGGAAAAAACATTCAGTACTTC. Translated, it gives CASSLAAGKNIQYF.